The clone carrying this T cell receptor beta chain was detected only a few times. Its antigen is not known. This specimen comes from a study of identical twins. General study results and limits: There were fewer insertions in abundant cord blood beta clonotypes, but memory repertoires showed no such pattern.

TCRdb reprocessed the 5' RACE reads with MiXCR, giving one entry per CDR3 protein. The profile shows some 230,000 distinct CDR3 sequences, 6% to 7% of them singletons. CDR1 and CDR2 from the germline V gene are MNHEY and SVGAGI. The CDR3 runs 11 residues. The ends were cut back, 6 bases at V and 8 bases at J, with 11 bases in the middle. The same sample was also used in a study of T cells expressing NK-cell markers. That report adds: Eight donors were sequenced, of whom seven were HCMV-seropositive, while the remaining one was HCMV-seronegative. The dominant NKG2C+ clonotypes represented about 1.0-7.5% of CD8+ T cells in several donors. Also leading the CD3+CD56-NKG2C+ fraction in a few donors were these clonotypes.

This rearrangement joins TRBV6-5 to TRBJ2-7; D may be TRBD1 (6 bases). Sequencing was carried out using CD8+ T cells sorted from blood. The sequence was collected from a woman aged 18-29 years in good health. The CDR3 spells CASSQGGKQYF. The DNA for the CDR3 is TGTGCCAGCAGCCAAGGGGGTAAGCAGTACTTC.